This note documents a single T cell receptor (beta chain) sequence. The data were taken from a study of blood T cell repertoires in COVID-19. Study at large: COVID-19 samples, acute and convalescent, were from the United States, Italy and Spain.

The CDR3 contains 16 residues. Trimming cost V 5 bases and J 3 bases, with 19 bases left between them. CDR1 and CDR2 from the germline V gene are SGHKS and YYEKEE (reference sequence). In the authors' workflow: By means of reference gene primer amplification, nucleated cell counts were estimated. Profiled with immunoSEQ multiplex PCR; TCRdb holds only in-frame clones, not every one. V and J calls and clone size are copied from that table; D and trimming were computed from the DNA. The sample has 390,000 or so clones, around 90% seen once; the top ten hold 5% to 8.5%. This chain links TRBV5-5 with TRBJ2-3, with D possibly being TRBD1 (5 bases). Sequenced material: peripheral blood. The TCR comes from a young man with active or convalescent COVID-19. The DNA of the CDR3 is TGTGCCAGCAGGGCAGGAGTGGACATCAGGACAGATACGCAGTATTTT. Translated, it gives CASRAGVDIRTDTQYF.